This entry is about one TCR beta chain. After removal of 3 bases from V and 2 bases from J, the junction contained 8 bases not matched to a gene. Per germline, CDR1 ENHRY and CDR2 SYGVKD. The CDR3 is made up of 16 amino acids. This specimen comes from a study of early stage breast cancer tumors. Enough DNA from normal breast tissue often took roughly 85-330 mg. Data came from immunoSEQ multiplex PCR; TCRdb stores just in-frame clones and leaves some out. The table records about 4,800 clones, approximately 70% of them present only once. This sequence joins TRBV10-3 and TRBJ2-7; TRBD2 agrees at 9 bases. This TCR was sampled from a person in their 60s with breast cancer. Specimen: normal breast tissue next to the tumor. In DNA form, the CDR3 reads TGTGCCATCAGTGATTCTTGGGGACTAGCCACCTACGAGCAGTACTTC. It encodes CAISDSWGLATYEQYF.